The text below deals with one T cell receptor (beta chain). This specimen comes from a study of blood T cell repertoires in COVID-19. Study summary: Donors in the United States, Italy and Spain gave samples during acute or convalescent COVID-19.

The V gene end was trimmed by 6 bases and the J gene end by 0 bases; junction bases not matched to a gene: 7. This CDR3 spans 15 amino acids. Germline V gene data show CDR1 as LNHDA and CDR2 as SQIVND (reference sequence). Sequencing was performed with immunoSEQ multiplex PCR; in TCRdb, only in-frame clones are kept and a portion is missing. This table has 150,000 to 200,000 clones, 60% to 80% appearing once. The sequencing sample was made of peripheral blood. This chain uses TRBV19 with TRBJ1-1; 7 bases fit TRBD1. This clonotype was sampled from a woman in her 70s with acute or convalescent COVID-19. CDR3 amino acids: CASRGQGDMNTEAFF. Written as DNA, the CDR3 is TGTGCCAGTAGGGGCCAGGGGGATATGAACACTGAAGCTTTCTTT.